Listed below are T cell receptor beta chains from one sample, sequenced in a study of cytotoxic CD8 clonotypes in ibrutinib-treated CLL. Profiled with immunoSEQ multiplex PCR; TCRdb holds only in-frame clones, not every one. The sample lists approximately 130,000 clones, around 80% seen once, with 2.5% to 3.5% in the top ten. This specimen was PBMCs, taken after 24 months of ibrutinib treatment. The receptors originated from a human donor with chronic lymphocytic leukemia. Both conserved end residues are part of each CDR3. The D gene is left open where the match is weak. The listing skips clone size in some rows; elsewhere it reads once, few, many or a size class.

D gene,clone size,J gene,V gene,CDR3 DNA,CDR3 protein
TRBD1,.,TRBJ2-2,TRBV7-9,TGTGCCAGCAGAACCGGGACAGGGATCACCGGGGAGCTGTTTTTT,CASRTGTGITGELFF
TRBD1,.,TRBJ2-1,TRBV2,TGTGCCAGGGGGGACAGGGGTTTGGGCAATGAGCAGTTCTTC,CARGDRGLGNEQFF
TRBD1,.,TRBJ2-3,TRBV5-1,TGCGCCAGCAGCCTCGGACAGGTCACAGATACGCAGTATTTT,CASSLGQVTDTQYF
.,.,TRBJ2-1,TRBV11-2,TGTGCCAGCAGCGCCAGCTCCTACAATGAGCAGTTCTTC,CASSASSYNEQFF
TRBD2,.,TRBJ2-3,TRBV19,TGTGCCAGTAGTAGGGGACTAGCGGGGGGGACCACAGATACGCAGTATTTT,CASSRGLAGGTTDTQYF
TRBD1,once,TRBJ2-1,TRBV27,TGTGCCAGCAGTTTATCTAGGACAGGGGAAAGTGAGCAGTTCTTC,CASSLSRTGESEQFF
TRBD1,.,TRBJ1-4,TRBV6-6,TGTGCCAGCAGAGATCCGGGACAGGGGGACGAAAAACTGTTTTTT,CASRDPGQGDEKLFF
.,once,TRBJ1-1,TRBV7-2,TGTGCCAGCAGCTTCGCCCTTTGGCCTGAAGCTTTCTTT,CASSFALWPEAFF
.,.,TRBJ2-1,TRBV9,TGTGCCAGCAGCGTAGCGCCGCACAATGAGCAGTTCTTC,CASSVAPHNEQFF
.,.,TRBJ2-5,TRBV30,TGTGCCTGGAGCGCGGGCGTTCAAGAGACCCAGTACTTC,CAWSAGVQETQYF
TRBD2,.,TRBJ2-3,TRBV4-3,TGCGCCAGCAGCCTCCTGGGGGGGGAATCAGATACGCAGTATTTT,CASSLLGGESDTQYF
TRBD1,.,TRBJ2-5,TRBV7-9,TGTGCCAGCCGAGGGACAGGGGCATCGGAGACCCAGTACTTC,CASRGTGASETQYF
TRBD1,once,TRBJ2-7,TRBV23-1,TGCGCCAGCCGAAAATACGACAGGGGTGAGGAGCAGTACTTC,CASRKYDRGEEQYF
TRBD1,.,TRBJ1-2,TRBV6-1,TGTGCCAGCTTATGGACAGGGAGCTATGGCTACACCTTC,CASLWTGSYGYTF
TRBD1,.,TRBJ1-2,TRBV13,TGTGCCTGCAGCTTACAGGGGGACTATGGCTACACCTTC,CACSLQGDYGYTF
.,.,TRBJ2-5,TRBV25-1,TGTGCCAGCAGTGACCCTAGAAGGGGGGAAGAGACCCAGTACTTC,CASSDPRRGEETQYF
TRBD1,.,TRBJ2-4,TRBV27,TGTGCCAGCAGTTTATTCCGGGACAGGGGCAGCATTCAGTACTTC,CASSLFRDRGSIQYF
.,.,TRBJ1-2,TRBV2,TGTGCCAGCAGTTACGAGACCCCTCTAGGCTACACCTTC,CASSYETPLGYTF
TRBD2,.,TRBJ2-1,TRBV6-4,TGTGCCAGCAGACGACTAGCGGGGGACAATGAGCAGTTCTTC,CASRRLAGDNEQFF
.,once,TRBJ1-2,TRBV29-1,TGCAGCGTTGAGGGTAGAAGGGAGGGGAACTATGGCTACACCTTC,CSVEGRREGNYGYTF
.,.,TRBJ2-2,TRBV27,TGTGCCAGCAGTTTGTACAGGGTCGGGGAGCTGTTTTTT,CASSLYRVGELFF
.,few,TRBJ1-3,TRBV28,TGTGCCAGCAGTGCCCCAACAGGATTCTCTGGAAACACCATATATTTT,CASSAPTGFSGNTIYF
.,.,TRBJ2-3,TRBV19,TGTGCCAGTAGTATAGACAGGGACACAGATACGCAGTATTTT,CASSIDRDTDTQYF
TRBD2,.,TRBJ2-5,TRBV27,TGTGCCAGCAGTTTAGGTAGCGGGGTGGAGACCCAGTACTTC,CASSLGSGVETQYF
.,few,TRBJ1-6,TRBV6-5,TGTGCCAGCAGTTACTCCGATCGCGGGGGTTATTCACCCCTCCACTTT,CASSYSDRGGYSPLHF
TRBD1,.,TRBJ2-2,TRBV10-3,TGTGCCATCCGGGGACAGGCGAACACCGGGGAGCTGTTTTTT,CAIRGQANTGELFF